Included here is one T cell receptor (beta chain) sequence, with context. Its cognate antigen is unknown. CDR3 length: 15 amino acids. Per germline, CDR1 LGHNA and CDR2 YNFKEQ. J lost 0 bases, V lost 4 bases, and 2 bases had no gene match. The data originate from a study of cytomegalovirus exposure and HLA in healthy donors. Study-level points and caveats: Researchers catalogued roughly 170 TCR beta chains as cytomegalovirus-associated. Most TCR sequences showed up rarely, but some public TCRs showed up in many donors. The authors later found most CMV-associated TCR beta chains appeared HLA-restricted. An analysis done earlier found most TCR beta V segments productive about 87% or about 30% of the time.

A multiplex PCR was run with 60 Vbeta primers and 13 Jbeta primers. Using immunoSEQ multiplex PCR, the repertoire was profiled, and TCRdb retains in-frame clones only, with some absent. Seen here are some 150,000 clones, around three fifths observed once, and the top ten hold 2% to 2.5%. The specimen was PBMCs. This chain connects TRBV4-2 to TRBJ2-2, with 7 bases identical to TRBD2. This receptor was taken from a woman in her thirties or forties in good health and CMV-seronegative. CDR3 loop: CASSLGLANTGELFF. The CDR3 DNA reads TGTGCCAGCAGCCTAGGACTAGCGAACACCGGGGAGCTGTTTTTT.